This T cell receptor (beta chain) stems from a study of OX40 agonist ivuxolimab in advanced cancers. Study in general: The dose-escalation cohort had hepatocellular carcinoma, melanoma, renal cell or head and neck cancer. Anti-PD-1, anti-PD-L1 or anti-CTLA-4 therapy given earlier was allowed, and approximately 43% had some. General study results and limits: Researchers did not determine the expanded peripheral T cells' antigen specificity.

The CDR3 spans 13 residues. V trimming: 4 bases; J trimming: 4 bases; junction bases outside the gene matches: 4. Germline-derived CDR1 and CDR2 are SGHTA and FQGNSA. The assay was immunoSEQ multiplex PCR, and TCRdb's table has in-frame clones only and misses some. The table includes about 83,000 clones, over 75% detected once. To note about this clone: Its antigen remains unidentified.

The receptor comes from an adult with an advanced solid tumor such as melanoma, head and neck, liver or kidney cancer. The V gene is TRBV7-2, the J gene TRBJ2-7; 7 bases line up with TRBD1. The sequenced sample was CD4+ or CD8+ T cells sorted from blood, obtained in a trial of the OX40 agonist ivuxolimab. The CDR3 sequence: CASSSYRGYEQYF. The CDR3 region has the DNA TGTGCCAGCAGCTCCTACAGGGGTTACGAGCAGTACTTC.